The 21 T cell receptor beta chains in this list originate from one sample, sequenced in a study of T cell changes during pregnancy in multiple sclerosis. Here immunoSEQ multiplex PCR was the method, and the copy in TCRdb shows in-frame clones only, minus some. This sample has roughly 75,000 clones, with 75% to 90% found just once. This specimen was peripheral blood, taken before pregnancy. The receptors were gathered from a female donor with multiple sclerosis, enrolled in a pregnancy study.

The rearrangement uses TRBV5-1 and TRBJ2-2; a possible D gene is TRBD1 (5 bases). Trimming took 1 base from V and 4 from J, leaving 14 bases between them. CDR1 is SGHRS and CDR2 is YFSETQ in the germline V gene. This CDR3 spans 16 amino acids. CDR3 in DNA: TGCGCCAGCAGCTTGTTTACAGGTGGATCCACCGGGGAGCTGTTTTTT. Its translation is CASSLFTGGSTGELFF.

The chain uses TRBV7-3 and TRBJ1-1; D remains unclear. The ends were cut back, 1 base at V and 5 bases at J, with 8 bases in the middle. The CDR3 extends over 13 amino acids. Germline V gives CDR1 SGHTA, CDR2 FQGTGA. CDR3 DNA: TGTGCCAGCAGCTTAAGAAGAGAAACTGAAGCTTTCTTT. As protein: CASSLRRETEAFF.

The chain is built from TRBV4-1 and TRBJ2-3, with D unclear. The CDR3 sequence is 15 residues long. V shed 1 base and J shed 4 bases, with 12 bases lying between them. From germline, CDR1 is MGHRA and CDR2 YSYEKL. The chain's CDR3 is CASSQGYARPDTQYF. The CDR3 bases are TGCGCCAGCAGCCAAGGGTATGCGCGCCCAGATACGCAGTATTTT.

The CDR3 DNA reads as TGCGCCAGCAGCTTGAGCGTGGGTGCTGATTCACCCCTCCACTTT. This gives the protein CASSLSVGADSPLHF. The chain links TRBV5-1 to TRBJ1-6, with D unresolved. Germline V CDR1 and CDR2: SGHRS, YFSETQ. This CDR3 has 15 residues. V lost 1 base, J lost 8 bases, and 13 bases lay in between. Variable domain in full (rest from reference TRBV5-1 and TRBJ1-6): KAGVTQTPRYLIKTRGQQVTLSCSPISGHRSVSWYQQTPGQGLQFLFEYFSETQRNKGNFPGRFSGRQFSNSRSEMNVSTLELGDSALYLCASSLSVGADSPLHFGNGTRLTVT.

V and J are TRBV4-1 and TRBJ2-5; 8 bases map to TRBD2. This CDR3 has 15 residues. V trimming: 3 bases; J trimming: 5 bases; junction bases outside the gene matches: 8. Per germline, CDR1 MGHRA and CDR2 YSYEKL. CDR3 sequence: CASSQLRGGEETQYF. The CDR3 nucleotides are TGCGCCAGCAGCCAGCTCCGGGGGGGCGAGGAGACCCAGTACTTC.

V and J are TRBV5-1 and TRBJ1-1, with a tentative D call TRBD1 (6 bases). CDR1 SGHRS and CDR2 YFSETQ come from the germline V gene. Trimming shortened V by 2 bases and J by 2 bases, and 10 bases separated the two germline ends. The CDR3 loop spans 14 amino acids. DNA of the CDR3: TGCGCCAGCAGCTTAATGGACAGTAACACTGAAGCTTTCTTT. This translates into CASSLMDSNTEAFF.

This rearrangement joins TRBV2 to TRBJ2-2; possibly TRBD2 for D (6 bases). The CDR3 is 12 amino acids. Germline V gene lookup returns CDR1 SNHLY and CDR2 FYNNEI. Trimming took 7 bases from V and 5 from J, leaving 8 bases between them. This chain's CDR3 is CASTSGTGELFF. CDR3 bases: TGTGCCAGCACAAGCGGGACCGGGGAGCTGTTTTTT.

This sequence joins TRBV19 and TRBJ1-4; no reliable D call. The CDR3 runs 14 residues. Germline-derived CDR1 and CDR2 are LNHDA and SQIVND (reference sequence). V lost 4 bases to trimming and J lost 5 bases, with 11 bases between them. CDR3 protein: CASSSPGGNEKLFF. The CDR3 DNA reads as TGTGCCAGTAGTAGCCCCGGAGGAAATGAAAAACTGTTTTTT.

The chain carries TRBV5-4 and TRBJ1-6; tentatively, D is TRBD1 (5 bases). Trimming cost V 2 bases and J 7 bases, with 7 bases left between them. CDR1 is SGHNT, CDR2 YYREEE, per germline (reference sequence). There are 13 residues in the CDR3. In nucleotides, the CDR3 is TGTGCCAGCAGCTTTAGGGGAAATTCACCCCTCCACTTT. This codes for CASSFRGNSPLHF.

This clone was counted once. The gene calls are TRBV6-6 and TRBJ1-2; 7 bases map to TRBD1. The CDR3 is made up of 13 amino acids. After removal of 10 bases from V and 2 bases from J, the junction contained 7 bases not matched to a gene. Germline CDR1 is MNHNY and CDR2 is SVGAGI (reference sequence). CDR3 sequence reads: CAITGTENYGYTF. CDR3 nucleotide sequence: TGTGCCATTACAGGGACAGAAAACTATGGCTACACCTTC.

A note on this clone: A junction end diverges from the germline sequence, so it may reflect a read error. The rearrangement links TRBV7-2 to TRBJ2-3, with 7 bases lining up with TRBD2. Germline CDR1 reads SGHTA; CDR2 reads FQGNSA. This CDR3 has 14 amino acids. The CDR3 nucleotides read TGTGCCAGCACGTTTCAGCGGGGCACGGATACGCAGTATTTT. Protein product: CASTFQRGTDTQYF.

The chain links TRBV5-4 to TRBJ2-1; 7 bases map to TRBD2. This CDR3 spans 15 amino acids. V dropped 0 bases and J dropped 10; count of bases not matched to a gene: 10. Looked up from germline, CDR1 is SGHNT and CDR2 is YYREEE (reference sequence). The CDR3, as DNA: TGTGCCAGCAGCTTGGTCGGGACTACCATGGTAGAGCAGTTCTTC. Residues: CASSLVGTTMVEQFF.

The chain combines TRBV19 with TRBJ2-7; 8 bases line up with TRBD2. The CDR3 has 19 residues. The germline CDR1 and CDR2 sequences are LNHDA and SQIVND (reference sequence). The junction had 18 bases not matched to a gene; V was cut back by 4 bases and J by 1 base. In nucleotides, the CDR3 is TGTGCCAGTAGTAAATGGGCGGGGGGCACCTCTGGACTTTCCTACGAGCAGTACTTC. It encodes CASSKWAGGTSGLSYEQYF.

The genes are TRBV7-9 and TRBJ2-3; 8 bases are a match to TRBD2. V shed 4 bases and J 5 bases; nucleotides not matched to a gene: 8. The CDR3 runs 15 residues. Germline CDR1 reads SEHNR; CDR2 reads FQNEAQ (reference sequence). CDR3 residues: CASSSNAGGIDTQYF. CDR3 nucleotide sequence: TGTGCCAGCAGCTCTAATGCGGGGGGCATAGATACGCAGTATTTT.

The CDR3 DNA sequence: TGCAGCGTTGCTACTAACCCTCAGGGAAACACCATATATTTT. Its protein is CSVATNPQGNTIYF. This rearrangement joins TRBV29-1 to TRBJ1-3, with D unresolved. V was cut by 4 bases and J by 4 bases, with 14 bases left in between. The CDR3 contains 14 residues. Per germline, CDR1 SQVTM and CDR2 ANQGSEA.

V gene TRBV9 combines with J gene TRBJ1-2; maybe TRBD1 (5 bases). CDR1 is SGDLS and CDR2 is YYNGEE in the germline V gene. The CDR3 is 14 amino acids. Trimming pared 1 base from V and 2 bases from J, leaving 9 bases between. The CDR3 protein is CASSVLGQNYGYTF. The CDR3 DNA reads as TGTGCCAGCAGCGTACTTGGACAAAACTATGGCTACACCTTC.

About this clone itself: Other DNA sequences from this sample encode an identical CDR3 as well. This chain links TRBV5-1 with TRBJ2-5, with TRBD1 identical over 8 bases. The germline V gene encodes CDR1 SGHRS and CDR2 YFSETQ. This CDR3 spans 13 amino acids. Losses at the gene ends were 4 bases for V and 5 bases for J; bases not matched to a gene: 4. Here the CDR3 reads CASSRDRGETQYF. The CDR3 nucleotides read TGCGCCAGCAGCAGAGACAGGGGTGAGACCCAGTACTTC.

This sequence joins TRBV5-1 and TRBJ2-3; the match to TRBD2 covers 9 bases. The CDR3 consists of 14 residues. J was trimmed by 3 bases and V by 4 bases; bases with no gene match: 3. From germline, CDR1 is SGHRS and CDR2 YFSETQ. The CDR3: CASSTGLATDTQYF. CDR3 DNA: TGCGCCAGCAGCACGGGACTAGCTACAGATACGCAGTATTTT.

This chain links TRBV7-2 with TRBJ2-1, with a possible D match to TRBD2 (5 bases). V lost 5 bases and J lost 0, with 11 bases in between. The CDR3 consists of 15 residues. Germline CDR1 and CDR2: SGHTA and FQGNSA. In nucleotides, the CDR3 is TGTGCCAGCAGCCTTTTGGACTCCTCCTACAATGAGCAGTTCTTC. Its protein product is CASSLLDSSYNEQFF.

This chain joins TRBV25-1 and TRBJ1-4; D gene unclear. CDR1 is MGHDK and CDR2 is SYGVNS in the germline V gene. V lost 3 bases and J 8 bases, leaving 16 bases between the germline ends. The CDR3 consists of 15 residues. CDR3: CASSDTRGLGEKLFF. Here the CDR3 DNA reads TGTGCCAGCAGTGATACAAGAGGGTTAGGAGAAAAACTGTTTTTT.

The chain links TRBV6-1 to TRBJ2-2; no firm D call. Trimming took off 8 bases at V and 5 bases at J, with 9 bases between the two ends. CDR1 is MNHNS and CDR2 is SASEGT in the germline V gene. CDR3 length: 12 residues. CDR3 residues: CASHFETGELFF. CDR3 in DNA: TGTGCCAGCCACTTCGAAACCGGGGAGCTGTTTTTT.